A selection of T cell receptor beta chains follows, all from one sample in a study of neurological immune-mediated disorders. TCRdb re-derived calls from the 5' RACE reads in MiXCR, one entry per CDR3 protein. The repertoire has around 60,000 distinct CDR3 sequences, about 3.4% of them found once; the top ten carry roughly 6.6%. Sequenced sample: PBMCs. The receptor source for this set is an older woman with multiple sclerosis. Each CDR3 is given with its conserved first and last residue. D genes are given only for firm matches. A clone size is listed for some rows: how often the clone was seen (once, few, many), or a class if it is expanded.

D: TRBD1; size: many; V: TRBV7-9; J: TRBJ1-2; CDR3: CASSTTGGSYGYTF; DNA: TGTGCCAGCAGCACGACAGGGGGCTCCTATGGCTACACCTTC
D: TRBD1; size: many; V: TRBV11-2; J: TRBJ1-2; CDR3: CASSASGGSYGYTF; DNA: TGTGCCAGCAGCGCCTCAGGGGGCTCCTATGGCTACACCTTC
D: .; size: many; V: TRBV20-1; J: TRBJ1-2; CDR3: CSASTPRNYGYTF; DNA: TGCAGTGCCTCAACCCCCAGGAACTATGGCTACACCTTC
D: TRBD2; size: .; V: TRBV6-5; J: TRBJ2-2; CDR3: CASSITGGNTGELFF; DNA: TGTGCCAGCAGTATCACGGGGGGGAACACCGGGGAGCTGTTTTTT
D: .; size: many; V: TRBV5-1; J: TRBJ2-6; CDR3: CASSLNGGRGSGANVLTF; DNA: TGCGCCAGCAGCTTGAACGGGGGCCGTGGCTCTGGGGCCAACGTCCTGACTTTC
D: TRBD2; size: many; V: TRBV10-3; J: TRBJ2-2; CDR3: CAINPGPGLGRTGELFF; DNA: TGTGCCATCAACCCTGGACCGGGACTAGGGCGCACCGGGGAGCTGTTTTTT
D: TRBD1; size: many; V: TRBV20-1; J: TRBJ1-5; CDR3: CSAGQGMRPQHF; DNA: TGCAGTGCCGGACAGGGAATGCGGCCCCAGCATTTT
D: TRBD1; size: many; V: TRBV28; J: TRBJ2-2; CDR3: CASTGGHDRAGSGELFF; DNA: TGTGCCAGCACCGGAGGCCATGACAGGGCCGGGTCCGGGGAGCTGTTTTTT
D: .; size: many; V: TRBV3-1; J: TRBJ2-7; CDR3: CASSPTTNGYEQYF; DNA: TGTGCCAGCAGCCCGACTACAAACGGTTACGAGCAGTACTTC
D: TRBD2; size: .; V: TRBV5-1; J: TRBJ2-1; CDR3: CASSLGASGRIDEQFF; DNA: TGCGCCAGCAGCTTGGGGGCTAGCGGGAGAATCGATGAGCAGTTCTTC
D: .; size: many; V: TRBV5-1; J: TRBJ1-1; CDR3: CASSLSGTEAFF; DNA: TGCGCCAGCAGCCTGTCGGGTACTGAAGCTTTCTTT
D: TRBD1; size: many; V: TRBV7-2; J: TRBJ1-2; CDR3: CASSLAGGLGYTF; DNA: TGTGCCAGCAGCTTAGCAGGGGGCCTTGGCTACACCTTC
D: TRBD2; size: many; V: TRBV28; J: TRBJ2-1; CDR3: CASRLAGYNEQFF; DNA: TGTGCCAGCAGACTAGCGGGATACAATGAGCAGTTCTTC
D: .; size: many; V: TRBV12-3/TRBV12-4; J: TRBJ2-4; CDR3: CASSLPSKNIQYF; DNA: TGTGCCAGCAGTTTACCCAGCAAAAACATTCAGTACTTC
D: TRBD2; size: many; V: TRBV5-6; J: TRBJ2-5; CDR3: CASMRIAGLQETQYF; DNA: TGTGCCAGCATGAGAATAGCGGGACTCCAAGAGACCCAGTACTTC
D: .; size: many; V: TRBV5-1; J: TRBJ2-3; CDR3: CASPPVSPQYF; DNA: TGCGCCAGCCCCCCGGTCTCGCCGCAGTATTTT
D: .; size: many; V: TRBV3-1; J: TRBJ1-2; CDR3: CASSSSPNYGYTF; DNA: TGTGCCAGCAGCTCGTCGCCGAACTATGGCTACACCTTC
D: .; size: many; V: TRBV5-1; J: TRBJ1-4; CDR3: CASSLAGSINSELFF; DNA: TGCGCCAGCAGCTTGGCCGGGAGTATTAATAGTGAACTGTTTTTT
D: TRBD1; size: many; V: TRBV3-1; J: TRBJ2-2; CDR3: CASSPGQGGELFF; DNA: TGTGCCAGCAGCCCCGGACAGGGAGGGGAGCTGTTTTTT
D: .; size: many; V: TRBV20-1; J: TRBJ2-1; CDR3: CSARSGAFVDEQFF; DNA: TGCAGTGCTAGATCGGGGGCCTTTGTCGATGAGCAGTTCTTC
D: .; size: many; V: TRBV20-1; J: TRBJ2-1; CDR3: CSAGSTGRITDEQFF; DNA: TGCAGTGCTGGATCCACAGGCCGTATAACGGATGAGCAGTTCTTC
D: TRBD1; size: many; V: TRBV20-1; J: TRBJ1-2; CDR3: CSADRDYGYTF; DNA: TGCAGTGCCGACAGGGACTATGGCTACACCTTC
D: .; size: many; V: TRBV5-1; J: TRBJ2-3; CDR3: CASSLRGQGDTQYF; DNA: TGCGCCAGCAGCTTGCGCGGGCAGGGGGATACGCAGTATTTT
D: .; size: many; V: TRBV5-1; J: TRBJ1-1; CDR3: CASSLEGGVGTEAFF; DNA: TGCGCCAGCAGCTTGGAGGGGGGGGTGGGCACTGAAGCTTTCTTT
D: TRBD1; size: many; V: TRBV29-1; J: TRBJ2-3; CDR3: CSVRTGGTDTQYF; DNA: TGCAGCGTTAGGACAGGGGGGACAGATACGCAGTATTTT
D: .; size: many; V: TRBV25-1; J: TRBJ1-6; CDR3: CASSESGPNNSPLHF; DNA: TGTGCCAGCAGTGAATCGGGGCCGAATAATTCACCCCTCCACTTT
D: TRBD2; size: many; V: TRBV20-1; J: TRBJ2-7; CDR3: CSALPTSSGRAYEQYF; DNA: TGCAGTGCGCTCCCTACCTCTAGCGGGAGGGCCTACGAGCAGTACTTC
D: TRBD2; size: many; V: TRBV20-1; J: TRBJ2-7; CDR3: CSARLLAGSYEQYF; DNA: TGCAGTGCCCGGCTCCTAGCGGGATCCTACGAGCAGTACTTC
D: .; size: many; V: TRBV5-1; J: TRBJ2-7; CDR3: CASSLDGSSYEQYF; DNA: TGCGCCAGCAGCTTGGACGGTTCTTCCTACGAGCAGTACTTC
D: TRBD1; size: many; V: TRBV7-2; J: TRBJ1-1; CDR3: CASSLRGGGTEAFF; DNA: TGTGCCAGCAGCTTAAGAGGGGGCGGCACTGAAGCTTTCTTT
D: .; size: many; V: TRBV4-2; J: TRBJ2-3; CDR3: CASSPGGRTSTDTQYF; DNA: TGTGCCAGCAGCCCGGGGGGCAGGACTAGCACAGATACGCAGTATTTT
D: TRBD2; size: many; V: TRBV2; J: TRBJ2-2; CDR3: CAGTSGVNTGELFF; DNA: TGTGCCGGAACTAGCGGAGTTAACACCGGGGAGCTGTTTTTT
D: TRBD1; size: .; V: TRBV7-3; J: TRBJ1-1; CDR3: CASSPLTGGPEAFF; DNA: TGTGCCAGCAGCCCATTGACAGGGGGGCCTGAAGCTTTCTTT
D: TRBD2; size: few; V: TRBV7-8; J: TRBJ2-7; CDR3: CASSRGLAGMSSYEQYF; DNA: TGTGCCAGCAGCAGGGGACTAGCGGGCATGAGCTCCTACGAGCAGTACTTC
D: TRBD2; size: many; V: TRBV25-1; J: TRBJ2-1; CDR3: CASSPRTAGGWNEQFF; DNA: TGTGCCAGCAGTCCAAGGACGGCGGGGGGTTGGAATGAGCAGTTCTTC
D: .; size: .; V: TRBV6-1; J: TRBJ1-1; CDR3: CASSEEIGQIATPLNTEAFF; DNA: TGTGCCAGCAGTGAAGAGATAGGACAGATTGCAACACCATTGAACACTGAAGCTTTCTTT
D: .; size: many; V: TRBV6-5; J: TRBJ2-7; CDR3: CASSYSWAYEQYF; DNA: TGTGCCAGCAGTTACTCTTGGGCCTACGAGCAGTACTTC
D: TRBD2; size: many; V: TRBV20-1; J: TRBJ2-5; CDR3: CSARDASGTETQYF; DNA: TGCAGTGCTAGAGATGCTAGCGGGACGGAGACCCAGTACTTC
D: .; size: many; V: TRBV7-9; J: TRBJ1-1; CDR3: CASSLEGSTEAFF; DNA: TGTGCCAGCAGCTTAGAAGGGTCCACTGAAGCTTTCTTT
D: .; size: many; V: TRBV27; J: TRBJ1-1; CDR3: CASSLGTTEAFF; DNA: TGTGCCAGCAGTTTAGGGACCACTGAAGCTTTCTTT
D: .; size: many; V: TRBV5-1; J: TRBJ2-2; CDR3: CASSPRTANTGELFF; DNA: TGCGCCAGCAGCCCCCGGACGGCGAACACCGGGGAGCTGTTTTTT
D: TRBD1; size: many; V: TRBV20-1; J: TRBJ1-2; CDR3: CSATDRVGYGYTF; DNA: TGCAGTGCTACGGACAGGGTGGGCTATGGCTACACCTTC
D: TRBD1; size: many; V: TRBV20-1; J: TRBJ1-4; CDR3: CSAPLPGGTNEKLFF; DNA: TGCAGTGCGCCACTACCAGGGGGCACTAATGAAAAACTGTTTTTT
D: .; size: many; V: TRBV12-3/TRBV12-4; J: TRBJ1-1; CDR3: CASSLGIEAFF; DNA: TGTGCCAGCAGTTTGGGGATTGAAGCTTTCTTT
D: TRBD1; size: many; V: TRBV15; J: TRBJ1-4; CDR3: CATSRGQGTNEKLFF; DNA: TGTGCCACCAGCAGAGGACAGGGAACTAATGAAAAACTGTTTTTT
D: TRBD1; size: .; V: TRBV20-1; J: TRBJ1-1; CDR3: CSASQRQGPGTEAFF; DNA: TGCAGTGCTAGTCAAAGACAGGGGCCGGGCACTGAAGCTTTCTTT
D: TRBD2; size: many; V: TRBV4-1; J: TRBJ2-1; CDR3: CASSPYPSGRVGEQFF; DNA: TGCGCCAGCAGCCCCTACCCTAGCGGGAGAGTTGGTGAGCAGTTCTTC
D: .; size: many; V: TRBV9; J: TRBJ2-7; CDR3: CASSVVPGTYEQYF; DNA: TGTGCCAGCAGCGTAGTTCCAGGGACCTACGAGCAGTACTTC
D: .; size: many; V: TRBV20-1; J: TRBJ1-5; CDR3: CSGRDDSNQPQHF; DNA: TGCAGTGGCCGGGATGATAGCAATCAGCCCCAGCATTTT
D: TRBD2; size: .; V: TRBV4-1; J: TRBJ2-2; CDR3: CASSHTGGAEVGELFF; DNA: TGCGCCAGCAGCCACACCGGGGGGGCTGAGGTCGGGGAGCTGTTTTTT
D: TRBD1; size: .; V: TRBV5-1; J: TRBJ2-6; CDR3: CASSPRQGISVGDNVLTF; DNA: TGCGCCAGCAGCCCCAGACAGGGGATTAGTGTTGGGGACAACGTCCTGACTTTC
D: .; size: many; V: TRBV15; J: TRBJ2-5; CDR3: CATSRGGNQETQYF; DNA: TGTGCCACCAGCAGAGGAGGGAACCAAGAGACCCAGTACTTC
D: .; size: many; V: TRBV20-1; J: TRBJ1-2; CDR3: CSARARTLLYGYTF; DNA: TGCAGTGCTAGAGCCAGGACCCTTCTCTATGGCTACACCTTC
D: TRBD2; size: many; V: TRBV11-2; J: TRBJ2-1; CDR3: CASSLGVLAYSYNEQFF; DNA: TGTGCCAGCAGCTTAGGAGTACTAGCGTATTCCTACAATGAGCAGTTCTTC